This T cell receptor beta chain was found in a study of cytomegalovirus exposure and HLA in healthy donors (dated by TCRdb to about 2017). Background for the entire study: In an earlier analysis of 587 of the donors, less than 350 Gb of sequence data and approximately 120 million unique TCR beta sequences from about 180 million T cells were reported. Roughly 300 gigabases of sequencing data and approximately 80 million unique TCR sequences were included in an early release covering about 700 HLA-typed donors. HLA typing covered class I and class II loci at four-digit resolution. Using immunosequencing, the study profiled T cell repertoires from 500 to 800 subjects and related those repertoires to cytomegalovirus serostatus. Because of strong linkage in the cohort, five DR-DQ haplotypes were treated as single units for association and clustering. All discovery cohort repertoires had been generated on a single sequencing platform. Donor age, sex, ethnicity and CMV serostatus were compiled alongside the repertoire data. The number of typed donors differed by locus: 629-630 for A, B, C, DRB1 and DQB1; 522 for DQA1; approximately 600 for DPA1; and roughly 490 for DPB1. The later analysis used no new phenotypic data to find candidate immune exposures, relying instead on TCR beta sequences and their occurrence across donors. An earlier analysis of 587 of the donors used high-throughput TCR beta sequencing to judge whether each TCR beta V gene segment behaved as functional or pseudogenic. Of the 300 to 450 genotyped donors, roughly 85% fell in the genetic ancestry cluster associated with self-reported Caucasian donors. In a later analysis, previously published TCR beta repertoires from fewer than 750 donors were re-analyzed and high-resolution HLA genotyping was added so that TCR occurrence patterns could be studied. To predict cytomegalovirus infection status, the study combined high-throughput TCR immunosequencing, statistical association of individual TCRs with disease status, and machine learning. Across under 500 genotyped donors of the cohort, an average of about 240,000 unique TCR beta nucleotide sequences per donor were sequenced, and around 20% of those sequences were non-productive. A separate validation cohort of roughly 120 different subjects was used in addition to the approximately 670-subject first cohort. The study aimed to test whether signatures of past pathogen exposure could be identified by cataloging public T cell receptors. A later genetic analysis took genome-wide SNP genotypes for 398 of the 666 donors and used that subset as a discovery cohort. Study-level results and caveats: Three of the identified cytomegalovirus-associated TCR beta chains were confirmed in vitro to be specific for cytomegalovirus antigens. Because some donors lacked HLA typing at each locus, the association tests relied only on the typed subset. In a later analysis, the rate of TCR association differed among HLA loci, with DRB1 alleles having the most associated TCRs and HLA-C alleles having the fewest. The cohort was sequenced for TCR beta chains only, and without alpha or paired-chain data the features that could be detected were limited. The authors suggested that the approach could potentially be extended to other disease states and immunological phenotypes. Correlated functional status among segregating V segments might reflect linkage disequilibrium, but an unknown experimental factor could not be ruled out. V-gene and J-gene trimming of TCR beta chains was associated with a missense DCLRE1C variant in a later genetic analysis, and the association was replicated in an independent cohort. A cluster of highly shared sequence variants was judged likely to represent a technical artifact of the sequencing pipeline. In a later analysis, about 16,000 TCR beta sequences were associated with specific HLA alleles at a false discovery rate of 0.05. Some IMGT-functional V segments, including TRBV6-2 and TRBV6-3, could not be distinguished by the 87-base-pair reads and were therefore excluded. Broadly in line with IMGT annotations, most TCR beta V segments showed up in productive rearrangements about 87% or about 30% of the time in an earlier analysis of several hundred of the donors. The classifier was reported to diagnose cytomegalovirus status with high specificity and sensitivity in both the original cohort and the validation cohort. A later analysis reported that several top co-occurrence clusters appeared linked to parvovirus B19, influenza, CMV and Epstein-Barr virus. When HLA alleles, especially DR and DQ, strongly co-occurred, TCR associations were difficult to assign to individual alleles. A further reported finding was that TCR beta sequences accurately predicted the HLA-A and HLA-B alleles for most subjects in the first cohort. For the cohort, immune exposure information was limited to CMV serostatus. In the study, some 180 TCR beta chains were listed as associated with cytomegalovirus. A later genetic analysis reported fewer N-insertions in productive TCRs among donors in an Asian-associated ancestry cluster than the roughly 670-donor mean. Because counts were too low, roughly 16 rarely observed V segments, including chromosome 9 orphons, were left out of the earlier analysis of about 500 of the donors. Most TCR sequences were observed very rarely across donors, whereas some public TCRs were present in many individuals. Presence/absence analyses assumed roughly uniform sequencing depth across donors, an assumption that may not hold. In a later analysis, most CMV-associated TCR beta chains were found to appear HLA-restricted, with HLA associations seemingly driven largely by CMV exposure. Compared with equally common non-associated chains, HLA-associated TCR beta chains in a later analysis were more clonally expanded and had lower generation probabilities.

In total, around 600 healthy bone marrow donors made up the cohort. Cohort members were all nominally healthy when sampled, although unrecorded immune exposures were likely present. The donor tested CMV seronegative and was one of the 352 seronegative cohort members. Every donor gave a peripheral blood sample, and the peripheral blood mononuclear cells from that sample were used for TCR beta sequencing. The Qiagen DNeasy Blood Extraction Kit was used to extract genomic DNA from the blood cell samples. CDR1 and CDR2 are read off the germline V gene as SGHTA and FQGNSA. V gives up 4 bases and J gives up 0 bases, and the segment between their germline ends measures 10 bases. Counted from cysteine to phenylalanine, this CDR3 has 15 amino acids. The sequence is cut down to CDR3 DNA, 45 bases in frame from base 1. This clone turned up a few times. The antigen it binds to is not known. No much larger clone exists at a distance of one base, and base qualities are not known.

Receptors were amplified or captured by the immunoSEQ multiplex PCR assay. For the multiplex PCR, a mixture combining 60 forward primers for TCR Vbeta segments and 13 reverse primers for TCR Jbeta segments was used. The CDR3 region of rearranged TCR beta genes was amplified from genomic DNA by a multiplex PCR assay. Amplified TCR beta libraries were sequenced as 87-base-pair reads on the Illumina HiSeq System. The authors' analysis ran thus. Across the 670 or so repertoires, a later analysis counted some 80 million unique TCR beta chains, around 10 million of which were shared by at least two donors. To remove PCR and sequencing errors, raw reads were error-corrected and collapsed into unique sequences using a nearest-neighbor algorithm that merged closely related sequences. Alignment of CDR3 sequences to IMGT reference sequences was used to assign V, D and J gene segments. For a sequence to be retained, a match of at least six nucleotides was required to both a V gene segment and a J gene segment. Rearrangements were called productive when the CDR3 lacked stop codons and stayed in frame with V and J; all others were non-productive. Following IMGT convention, CDR3 was defined as the stretch from the second conserved V-encoded cysteine to the conserved J-encoded phenylalanine. In an earlier analysis of just under 600 of the donors, sequences lacking an unambiguous match to a single V gene segment were excluded. An earlier analysis of some 610 of the donors called V segments functional above 56.7% productive rearrangements and segregating when the between-donor standard deviation exceeded 5%. A statistical classification framework was built to diagnose cytomegalovirus status from the catalog of TCR beta chain sequences. In a later analysis, TCR nucleotide sequences were compared against IMGT/GENE-DB human TR gene sequences so that V and J genes could be assigned. A later analysis assigned CDR3 sequences and most-parsimonious VDJ recombination scenarios with the TCRdist pipeline. In a later analysis, each TCR beta chain was defined by its CDR3 amino acid sequence together with its V-gene family, and reads lacking a unique V-gene family were excluded. In a later analysis, 500 to 700 highly shared, low-generation-probability nucleotide sequences were removed to address suspected cross-contamination and a sequencing artifact. In a later analysis, a clonal expansion index for each public chain was calculated from normalized within-repertoire ranks of inferred template counts. In a later analysis, generation probabilities were computed with a VDJ recombination model fitted to out-of-frame rearrangements, and the resulting probabilities were checked against IGoR. A later analysis scored TCR-TCR, TCR-HLA and TCR-CMV co-occurrence with hypergeometric tests, applying a repertoire-size bias correction to TCR pairs. A later analysis estimated false discovery rates by permuting HLA or CMV assignments 20 times. In a later analysis, co-occurring TCRs were grouped using DBSCAN, with TCRdist sequence similarity added in when clustering inside HLA-allele-positive subsets. For co-occurrence clustering, repertoires with fewer than 30,000 or more than 120,000 public chains were excluded, along with four or five repertoires with anomalous nucleotide sharing. This is the immuneACCESS table as TCRdb keeps it, with only in-frame sequences that have V and J called. A part of the clones is gone; compared with another copy, unresolved V genes explain less than half, and the rest is unexplained. The DNA gave D and trimming, while V, J and clone size come from that table. Present in this sample are about 98,000 clones, approximately 78% of which were seen just once. The top ten constitute over 1.1% of the sample.

The rearranged segments are TRBV7-2 and TRBJ1-3; the D gene identity is not certain. The receptor was isolated from a man between 40 and 49 years old in good health and CMV-seronegative. Sequences were obtained from PBMCs. CDR3 protein: CASSSRLFSGNTIYF. The nucleotide sequence reads TGTGCCAGCAGCTCCAGACTGTTCTCTGGAAACACCATATATTTT.